The 24 T cell receptor beta chains presented below share a single source sample, sequenced in a study of cytomegalovirus exposure and HLA in healthy donors. PCR employed 60 Vbeta and 13 Jbeta primers. Only in-frame clones appear in the TCRdb table, and some are missing; sequencing was by immunoSEQ multiplex PCR. Of roughly 250,000 clones listed, approximately 85% are singletons. The sequencing sample was made of PBMCs. Receptors originate from a woman between 35 and 50 years old in good health and CMV-seropositive.

This chain connects TRBV28 to TRBJ1-5; D possibly corresponds to TRBD1 (5 bases). The CDR3 extends over 15 amino acids. Trimming removed 8 bases at V and 1 base at J, with 15 bases between. Germline V gene sequence: CDR1 MDHEN, CDR2 SYDVKM. As DNA, the CDR3 is TGTGCCAGCGGGCAGGGCCTCGGGAGCAATCAGCCCCAGCATTTT. This sequence encodes CASGQGLGSNQPQHF.

V is TRBV7-8 and J is TRBJ2-7; TRBD2 matches 9 bases. CDR3 size: 16 residues. Trimming took 3 bases from V and 6 from J; bases not matched to a gene: 12. CDR1 and CDR2 from the germline V gene are SGHVS and FQNEAQ. CDR3 residues: CASSFGFRASGIEQYF. The CDR3 nucleotides are TGTGCCAGCAGCTTTGGTTTTAGGGCTAGCGGGATCGAGCAGTACTTC.

V and J are TRBV7-3 and TRBJ1-1, with D unclear. Trimming took off 5 bases at V and 1 base at J, with 14 bases between the two ends. Germline CDR1 is SGHTA and CDR2 is FQGTGA. The CDR3 extends over 15 amino acids. DNA for the CDR3: TGTGCCAGCAGCCTAGGTGGCCCTGGGAACACTGAAGCTTTCTTT. It encodes CASSLGGPGNTEAFF.

With respect to this clone: The sample carries other DNA sequences with the same CDR3. The V call is TRBV6-5, the J call TRBJ2-7; D not certain. The CDR3 contains 11 residues. Trimming stripped 4 bases from V and 3 bases from J, with 4 bases between. Looked up from germline, CDR1 is MNHEY and CDR2 is SVGAGI. In nucleotides, the CDR3 is TGTGCCAGCAGTTCCAACTACGAGCAGTACTTC. Protein sequence: CASSSNYEQYF.

This clone has only one observation. The chain has TRBV9 and TRBJ2-7; tentative D call: TRBD2 (5 bases). Trimming stripped 2 bases from V and 4 bases from J, with 16 bases between. CDR1 is SGDLS and CDR2 is YYNGEE in the germline V gene. This CDR3 contains 15 residues. The CDR3, as DNA: TGTGCCAGCAGCGTCAGCCCCCTAGCCCCTTACGAGCAGTACTTC. It yields the protein CASSVSPLAPYEQYF.

The V and J genes are TRBV7-9 and TRBJ2-7; D call uncertain. The germline gives CDR1 SEHNR, CDR2 FQNEAQ (reference sequence). This CDR3 has 12 residues. V lost 1 base and J 5 bases, leaving 6 bases between the germline ends. In DNA form, the CDR3 reads TGTGCCAGCAGCTTAGGGCCCAACGAGCAGTACTTC. Its protein product is CASSLGPNEQYF.

The chain joins TRBV5-1 to TRBJ2-7; 7 nucleotides align to TRBD2. Trimming at V came to 0 bases and at J to 9 bases, leaving 9 bases not matched to a gene. This CDR3 is 14 amino acids long. Germline assignment: CDR1 SGHRS and CDR2 YFSETQ. The CDR3 DNA sequence: TGCGCCAGCAGCTTGGCCCCAGGGAGGGACGGGCAGTACTTC. Protein: CASSLAPGRDGQYF. The full variable domain, completed using reference TRBV5-1 and TRBJ2-7, is KAGVTQTPRYLIKTRGQQVTLSCSPISGHRSVSWYQQTPGQGLQFLFEYFSETQRNKGNFPGRFSGRQFSNSRSEMNVSTLELGDSALYLCASSLAPGRDGQYFGPGTRLTVT.

The chain recombines TRBV28 with TRBJ1-5; D is undetermined. V was pared by 4 bases and J by 6 bases, with 19 bases between. Germline V gene data show CDR1 as MDHEN and CDR2 as SYDVKM. The CDR3 has 16 residues. The CDR3 sequence: CASSSPTPGGRQPQHF. CDR3 bases: TGTGCCAGCAGTTCTCCCACTCCCGGCGGGCGTCAGCCCCAGCATTTT.

V usage is TRBV28 and J usage is TRBJ1-4; no reliable D call. Germline CDR1 and CDR2: MDHEN and SYDVKM. Trimming shortened V by 1 base and J by 7 bases, and 10 bases separated the two germline ends. The CDR3 is 14 amino acids. The CDR3 bases are TGTGCCAGCAGTTTATCGGGTGCTCGTGAAAAACTGTTTTTT. Its translation is CASSLSGAREKLFF.

The V call is TRBV29-1, the J call TRBJ2-1, with 10 bases fitting TRBD2. V gave up 2 bases and J gave up 6 bases; unmatched junction bases: 4. Germline V gene sequence: CDR1 SQVTM, CDR2 ANQGSEA. CDR3 size: 14 residues. CDR3 in amino acids: CSVESSSGGNEQFF. The CDR3 DNA reads as TGCAGCGTTGAATCGTCTAGCGGGGGCAATGAGCAGTTCTTC.

The chain uses TRBV5-1 and TRBJ2-3; a weak D match, TRBD2 (5 bases). The CDR3 contains 13 residues. V was trimmed by 4 bases and J by 3 bases, leaving 9 bases between them. Germline V gene sequence: CDR1 SGHRS, CDR2 YFSETQ. CDR3 sequence reads: CASSESGTDTQYF. CDR3 in DNA: TGCGCCAGCAGCGAAAGCGGAACAGATACGCAGTATTTT.

Details on this clone: At one boundary the junction diverges from the germline segment, which might be a read error. CDR3: CASSLDRGAKNSQYF. Here the CDR3 DNA reads TGTGCCAGCAGCCTCGACAGGGGAGCCAAAAACAGTCAGTACTTC. V is TRBV5-6 and J is TRBJ2-4; 8 bases line up with TRBD1. This CDR3 is 15 amino acids long. Germline V lookup: CDR1 SGHDT, CDR2 YYEEEE.

The chain combines TRBV6-5 with TRBJ1-2, with TRBD1 matching 11 bases. Germline trimming cut 7 bases from V and 4 bases from J; bases unmatched to any gene: 8. Germline V gene lookup returns CDR1 MNHEY and CDR2 SVGAGI. This CDR3 region has 15 residues. The CDR3 DNA sequence: TGTGCCAGCACCGCCCCCGGACAGGGGGCCTATGGCTACACCTTC. Its translation: CASTAPGQGAYGYTF.

This clone was seen more than once but under ten times. The J gene is TRBJ1-5, the V gene TRBV5-8; possibly TRBD1 for D (5 bases). The CDR3 is 13 residues long. Germline V gene sequence: CDR1 SGHTS, CDR2 YDEGEE. Trimming left V 0 bases short and J 7 bases short, with 8 bases between. The CDR3 loop reads CASSLAGGQPQHF. DNA for the CDR3: TGTGCCAGCAGCTTGGCGGGGGGGCAGCCCCAGCATTTT.

This chain connects TRBV18 to TRBJ1-6, with 8 bases fitting TRBD1. This CDR3 has 15 residues. Looked up from germline, CDR1 is KGHSH and CDR2 is LQKENI. V lost 6 bases to trimming and J lost 5 bases; unmatched junction nucleotides: 6. The CDR3 region has the DNA TGTGCCAGCTCCCTTGGGACAGGTGATAATTCACCCCTCCACTTT. Translation gives CASSLGTGDNSPLHF.

The gene calls are TRBV6-5 and TRBJ2-1; D uncertain. Deletions cut 4 bases from V and 12 bases from J, with 10 bases between. CDR1 MNHEY and CDR2 SVGAGI come from the germline V gene. The CDR3 is 11 amino acids. The CDR3 sequence: CASSSSRGQFF. The CDR3 nucleotides read TGTGCCAGCAGTTCCTCCCGAGGGCAGTTCTTC.

V and J are TRBV25-1 and TRBJ2-1; TRBD1 matches 8 bases. Germline V lookup: CDR1 MGHDK, CDR2 SYGVNS. After removal of 2 bases from V and 3 bases from J, the junction contained 3 bases not matched to a gene. The CDR3 totals 15 residues. The CDR3 bases are TGTGCCAGCAGTGAAATGGACAGGGACTACAATGAGCAGTTCTTC. Amino acids: CASSEMDRDYNEQFF.

The chain is built from TRBV7-2 and TRBJ2-7; 12 bases align to TRBD2. This CDR3 spans 18 amino acids. V lost 2 bases, J lost 1 base, and 9 bases stayed unmatched. The V gene's germline CDR1 is SGHTA and CDR2 FQGNSA. CDR3 in amino acids: CASSLSASGRAGSYEQYF. CDR3 bases: TGTGCCAGCAGCTTATCGGCTAGCGGGAGGGCCGGGTCCTACGAGCAGTACTTC.

The rearrangement joins TRBV19 to TRBJ1-2, with D perhaps matching TRBD1 (6 bases). The CDR3 spans 14 residues. Trimming stripped 10 bases from V and 8 bases from J, with 23 bases between. The germline CDR1 and CDR2 sequences are LNHDA and SQIVND (reference sequence). The CDR3 reads CATLPDRNFGGYTF. CDR3 coding DNA: TGTGCCACTCTCCCCGACAGGAATTTCGGGGGCTACACCTTC. The full variable domain, completed using reference TRBV19 and TRBJ1-2, is DGGITQSPKYLFRKEGQNVTLSCEQNLNHDAMYWYRQDPGQGLRLIYYSQIVNDFQKGDIAEGYSVSREKKESFPLTVTSAQKNPTAFYLCATLPDRNFGGYTFGSGTRLTVV.

This chain uses TRBV11-3 with TRBJ2-5, with unresolved D. This CDR3 is 13 amino acids long. CDR1 SGHNT and CDR2 YENEEA come from the germline V gene. With 3 bases removed from V and 3 bases from J, the gap between germline ends came to 8 bases. This chain's CDR3 is CASSFRGEETQYF. CDR3 nucleotides: TGTGCCAGCAGCTTTAGAGGAGAAGAGACCCAGTACTTC.

This chain uses TRBV9 with TRBJ2-7; D perhaps matches TRBD2 (6 bases). CDR3 length: 15 residues. Germline values: CDR1 SGDLS, CDR2 YYNGEE. Deletions cut 4 bases from V and 7 bases from J, with 21 bases between. Here the CDR3 reads CASSPGTSQGKEQYF. Here the CDR3 DNA reads TGTGCCAGCAGCCCCGGGACTTCCCAAGGGAAGGAGCAGTACTTC.

V is TRBV10-3 and J is TRBJ1-1; the match to TRBD1 covers 8 bases. V shed 5 bases, J shed 1 base, and the junction held 6 bases outside the gene matches. The CDR3 length is 15 residues. Germline CDR1 reads ENHRY; CDR2 reads SYGVKD. For the CDR3, the DNA is TGTGCCATCAGTCTCACAGGGGGATCGAACACTGAAGCTTTCTTT. As protein: CAISLTGGSNTEAFF.

This clone was detected only a few times. CDR3 in DNA: TGTGCCAGCAGCATTGACAGCCCAGGGGGACCGCAGTACTTC. It specifies CASSIDSPGGPQYF. The chain combines TRBV7-9 with TRBJ2-7; 7 bases match TRBD1. The CDR3 sequence is 14 residues long. Germline V gene lookup returns CDR1 SEHNR and CDR2 FQNEAQ (reference sequence). J lost 9 bases, V lost 5 bases, and 13 bases had no gene match.

This clone has just one count. The chain uses TRBV12-5 and TRBJ1-2, with D possibly TRBD1 on 5 matching bases. The CDR3 loop spans 13 amino acids. The V gene lost 10 bases and the J gene lost 3 bases, with 15 bases spanning the gap. Germline V gene data show CDR1 as LGHNT and CDR2 as FRNRAP. CDR3 coding DNA: TGTGCTAACTCCAGGGATCCCCACTATGGCTACACCTTC. Its protein is CANSRDPHYGYTF.